The rows below give T cell receptor beta chains drawn from one sample of a study of blood T cell repertoires in COVID-19. Clones were read by immunoSEQ multiplex PCR, and TCRdb kept only the in-frame ones, dropping some. The sample records roughly 49,000 clones, around 83% being singletons. The sequenced sample consisted of peripheral blood. All receptors come from a man between 50 and 59 years old with acute or convalescent COVID-19. The CDR3 runs from the conserved cysteine through the conserved F or W. The D gene is left open where the match is weak. The size of a clone is reported for some rows only, either as once, few or many, or as a class for expanded clones.

14,TRBV6-5,TRBJ2-1,TRBD1,NA,CASSPQGEVLEQFF,TGTGCCAGCAGTCCCCAGGGGGAAGTGCTTGAGCAGTTCTTC
15,TRBV19,TRBJ1-2,TRBD1,NA,CASTTLGQGDYGYTF,TGTGCCAGTACTACTCTAGGACAGGGGGACTATGGCTACACCTTC
18,TRBV9,TRBJ2-4,TRBD1,NA,CASSVAPGDKGAPTIQYF,TGTGCCAGCAGCGTAGCACCAGGGGACAAGGGGGCCCCTACCATTCAGTACTTC
16,TRBV10-3,TRBJ1-2,TRBD1,NA,CAISERPTGERNGYTF,TGTGCCATCAGTGAGAGGCCGACAGGGGAGAGGAATGGCTACACCTTC
12,TRBV30,TRBJ2-2,NA,NA,CAWSVHNGELFF,TGTGCCTGGAGTGTGCACAACGGGGAGCTGTTTTTT
12,TRBV28,TRBJ1-2,NA,NA,CAHSNRDYGYTF,TGTGCTCATTCTAATCGGGACTATGGCTACACCTTC
15,TRBV7-6,TRBJ1-1,NA,once,CASSLADTGRTEAFF,TGTGCCAGCAGCTTAGCGGACACCGGGAGAACTGAAGCTTTCTTT
14,TRBV7-9,TRBJ1-2,NA,NA,CASSLEHNTYGYTF,TGTGCCAGCAGCTTAGAACACAACACCTATGGCTACACCTTC
16,TRBV12-5,TRBJ2-6,NA,NA,CASGLYRAAGANVLTF,TGTGCTAGTGGTTTGTACAGGGCAGCTGGGGCCAACGTCCTGACTTTC
14,TRBV13,TRBJ1-2,TRBD1,NA,CASSLGSRGDGYTF,TGTGCCAGCAGCTTAGGATCCAGGGGGGATGGCTACACCTTC
16,TRBV10-3,TRBJ2-3,TRBD1,NA,CAISVESRQGGDTQYF,TGTGCCATCAGTGTCGAGTCAAGACAGGGGGGAGATACGCAGTATTTT
18,TRBV3-1/TRBV3-2,TRBJ2-1,TRBD2,NA,CASSQDWGGLAGYNEQFF,TGTGCCAGCAGCCAAGATTGGGGGGGACTAGCGGGATACAATGAGCAGTTCTTC
14,TRBV19,TRBJ1-2,NA,NA,CASARGGAEYGYTF,TGTGCCAGTGCCCGGGGAGGCGCGGAATATGGCTACACCTTC
15,TRBV9,TRBJ2-7,NA,NA,CASSVTWARGYEQYF,TGTGCCAGCAGCGTTACGTGGGCTCGGGGCTACGAGCAGTACTTC
11,TRBV28,TRBJ1-1,NA,NA,CASSPQGKAFF,TGTGCCAGCAGTCCCCAGGGGAAAGCTTTCTTT
11,TRBV28,TRBJ2-1,NA,once,CASSPRTLQFF,TGTGCCAGCAGTCCGCGGACTCTACAGTTCTTC
12,TRBV3-1/TRBV3-2,TRBJ1-6,NA,NA,CASRRGNSPLHF,TGTGCCAGCAGAAGGGGTAATTCACCCCTCCACTTT
15,TRBV29-1,TRBJ2-1,TRBD1,NA,CSVGTGFLGNNEQFF,TGCAGCGTCGGGACAGGCTTTTTGGGGAACAATGAGCAGTTCTTC
13,TRBV27,TRBJ1-2,TRBD1,NA,CASRRQGAYGYTF,TGTGCCAGCAGAAGACAGGGGGCCTATGGCTACACCTTC
13,TRBV12-3/TRBV12-4,TRBJ2-7,TRBD1,NA,CASRDRVAYEQYF,TGTGCCAGCAGGGACAGGGTGGCCTACGAGCAGTACTTC
16,TRBV13,TRBJ2-3,NA,NA,CASSLGLVQGSDTQYF,TGTGCCAGCAGCTTAGGCCTTGTCCAGGGGTCAGATACGCAGTATTTT
18,TRBV7-9,TRBJ2-3,TRBD2,NA,CASSSLGGGAPSTDTQYF,TGTGCCAGCAGTTCCTTGGGCGGGGGGGCCCCTAGCACAGATACGCAGTATTTT
16,TRBV4-1,TRBJ2-3,NA,NA,CASSQDFWGGTDTQYF,TGCGCCAGCAGCCAAGATTTTTGGGGGGGCACAGATACGCAGTATTTT
17,TRBV7-2,TRBJ1-6,TRBD1,NA,CASSLVPGGSKVSPLHF,TGTGCCAGCAGCTTAGTGCCAGGGGGGAGTAAGGTTTCACCCCTCCACTTT
14,TRBV15,TRBJ2-7,NA,NA,CATSKHIASYEQYF,TGTGCCACCAGCAAGCACATAGCCTCCTACGAGCAGTACTTC
15,TRBV10-2,TRBJ1-5,TRBD1,few,CASSGTTGSNQPQHF,TGCGCCAGCAGTGGGACGACAGGGAGCAATCAGCCCCAGCATTTT
15,TRBV5-4,TRBJ2-7,NA,NA,CASSTLDRDYLEQYF,TGTGCCAGCAGCACTCTGGACAGAGATTATCTCGAGCAGTACTTC
12,TRBV5-6,TRBJ2-2,NA,NA,CASSLGGGELFF,TGTGCCAGCAGCTTGGGAGGAGGGGAGCTGTTTTTT
16,TRBV18,TRBJ1-5,TRBD1,once,CASSLETGVSNQPQHF,TGTGCCAGCTCACTAGAGACAGGGGTAAGCAATCAGCCCCAGCATTTT
16,TRBV18,TRBJ1-5,TRBD1,NA,CASSPGTGGEDQPQHF,TGTGCCAGCTCACCCGGGACAGGGGGAGAAGATCAGCCCCAGCATTTT
13,TRBV18,TRBJ1-3,NA,NA,CASSQSLTDTIYF,TGTGCCAGCTCACAGTCCCTTACGGACACCATATATTTT
15,TRBV7-9,TRBJ1-2,TRBD1,once,CASSVRDSGSGGYTF,TGTGCCAGCAGCGTCCGGGACAGCGGCTCTGGTGGCTACACCTTC
18,TRBV14,TRBJ2-1,TRBD2,NA,CASSQETGGLADYNEQFF,TGTGCCAGCAGCCAAGAGACGGGTGGACTAGCGGACTACAATGAGCAGTTCTTC
16,TRBV28,TRBJ1-4,NA,NA,CASSLQGRETNEKLFF,TGTGCCAGCAGTTTACAGGGGAGGGAAACTAATGAAAAACTGTTTTTT
13,TRBV30,TRBJ1-2,TRBD1,NA,CALKTGLRGGYTF,TGTGCCTTAAAGACAGGGCTGCGGGGTGGCTACACCTTC
18,TRBV13,TRBJ2-4,NA,NA,CASSLRKGALLAKNIQYF,TGTGCCAGCAGCTTAAGAAAAGGGGCCCTCCTAGCCAAAAACATTCAGTACTTC
17,TRBV6-2/TRBV6-3,TRBJ1-5,TRBD1,few,CASSYSRGASGNQPQHF,TGTGCCAGCAGTTACTCCAGGGGGGCAAGCGGCAATCAGCCCCAGCATTTT
15,TRBV5-1,TRBJ1-5,TRBD1,NA,CASSLGQGRNQPQHF,TGCGCCAGCAGCTTGGGACAGGGCAGGAATCAGCCCCAGCATTTT
14,TRBV19,TRBJ2-4,TRBD1,NA,CATSPAGGWDIQYF,TGTGCTACCTCCCCGGCAGGGGGATGGGACATTCAGTACTTC
15,TRBV28,TRBJ1-2,NA,NA,CASSAYREGNYGYTF,TGTGCCAGCAGTGCCTACAGGGAGGGGAACTATGGCTACACCTTC